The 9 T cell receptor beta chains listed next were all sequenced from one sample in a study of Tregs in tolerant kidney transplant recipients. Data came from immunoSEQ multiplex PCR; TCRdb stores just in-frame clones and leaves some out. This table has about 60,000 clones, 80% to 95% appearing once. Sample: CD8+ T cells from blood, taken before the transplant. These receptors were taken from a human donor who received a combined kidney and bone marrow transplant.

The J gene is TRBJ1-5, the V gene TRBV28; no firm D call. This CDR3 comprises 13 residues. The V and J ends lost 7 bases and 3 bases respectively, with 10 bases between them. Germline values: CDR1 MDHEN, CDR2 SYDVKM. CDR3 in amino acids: CASTSDNNQPQHF. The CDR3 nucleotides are TGTGCCAGCACCTCAGACAACAATCAGCCCCAGCATTTT.

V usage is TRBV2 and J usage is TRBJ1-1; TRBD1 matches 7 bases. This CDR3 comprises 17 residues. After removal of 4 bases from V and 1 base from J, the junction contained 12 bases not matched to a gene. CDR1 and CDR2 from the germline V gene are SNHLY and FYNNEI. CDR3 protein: CASSALTGSQPNTEAFF. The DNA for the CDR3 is TGTGCCAGCAGTGCCCTGACAGGGTCTCAGCCGAACACTGAAGCTTTCTTT.

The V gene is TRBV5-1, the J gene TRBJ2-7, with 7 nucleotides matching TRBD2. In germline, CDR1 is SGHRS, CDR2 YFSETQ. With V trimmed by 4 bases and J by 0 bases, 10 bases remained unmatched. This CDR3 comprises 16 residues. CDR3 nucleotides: TGCGCCAGCAGCATCGGACATCGCGGGAGCTCCTACGAGCAGTACTTC. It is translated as CASSIGHRGSSYEQYF. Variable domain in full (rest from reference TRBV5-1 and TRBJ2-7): KAGVTQTPRYLIKTRGQQVTLSCSPISGHRSVSWYQQTPGQGLQFLFEYFSETQRNKGNFPGRFSGRQFSNSRSEMNVSTLELGDSALYLCASSIGHRGSSYEQYFGPGTRLTVT.

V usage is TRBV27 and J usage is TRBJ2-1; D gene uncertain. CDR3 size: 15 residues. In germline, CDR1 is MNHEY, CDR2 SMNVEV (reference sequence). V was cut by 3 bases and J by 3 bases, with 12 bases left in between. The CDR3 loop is CASSFLESLYNEQFF. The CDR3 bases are TGTGCCAGCAGTTTTTTGGAGTCACTCTACAATGAGCAGTTCTTC.

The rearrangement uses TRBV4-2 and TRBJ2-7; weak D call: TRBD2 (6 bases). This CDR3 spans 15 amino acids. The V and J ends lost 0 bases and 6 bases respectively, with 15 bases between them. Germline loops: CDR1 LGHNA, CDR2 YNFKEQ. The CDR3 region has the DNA TGTGCCAGCAGCCAAGAGGGGGGTGCTAGGGCCGAGCAGTACTTC. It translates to CASSQEGGARAEQYF.

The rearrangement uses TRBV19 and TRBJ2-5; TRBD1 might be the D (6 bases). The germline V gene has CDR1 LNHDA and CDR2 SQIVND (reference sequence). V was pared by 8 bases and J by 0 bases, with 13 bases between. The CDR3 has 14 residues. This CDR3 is CASGQGRDQETQYF. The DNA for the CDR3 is TGTGCCAGTGGCCAGGGGCGAGACCAAGAGACCCAGTACTTC.

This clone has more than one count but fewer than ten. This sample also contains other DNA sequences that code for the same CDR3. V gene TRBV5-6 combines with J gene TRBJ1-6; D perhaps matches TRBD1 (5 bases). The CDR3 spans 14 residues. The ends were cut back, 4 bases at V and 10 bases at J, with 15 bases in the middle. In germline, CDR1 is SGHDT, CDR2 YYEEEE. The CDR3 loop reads CASSPGQGSSPLHF. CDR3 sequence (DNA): TGTGCCAGCAGCCCCGGGCAGGGTTCGTCACCCCTCCACTTT.

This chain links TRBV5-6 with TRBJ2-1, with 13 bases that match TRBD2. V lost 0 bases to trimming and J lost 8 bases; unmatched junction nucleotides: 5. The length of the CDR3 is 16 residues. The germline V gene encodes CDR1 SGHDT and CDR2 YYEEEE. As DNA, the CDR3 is TGTGCCAGCAGCTTGGAACTAGCGGGAGGGTGGGATGAGCAGTTCTTC. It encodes CASSLELAGGWDEQFF.

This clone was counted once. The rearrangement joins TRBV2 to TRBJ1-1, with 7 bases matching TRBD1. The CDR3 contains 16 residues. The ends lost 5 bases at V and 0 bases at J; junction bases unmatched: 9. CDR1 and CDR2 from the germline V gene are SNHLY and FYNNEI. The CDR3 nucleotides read TGTGCCAGCAGTTTAGACAGGGAAGACATGAACACTGAAGCTTTCTTT. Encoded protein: CASSLDREDMNTEAFF.